The text below deals with one T cell receptor beta chain. The record originates from a study of blood T cells in healthy people across ages. Germline loops: CDR1 SGDLS, CDR2 YYNGEE. The germline V and J ends were trimmed by 4 bases and 8 bases, with 13 bases remaining between them. This CDR3 spans 12 amino acids. Together with a sample-barcoded 5' primer, a J-beta primer mix was included in a second PCR lasting about 7 to 11 cycles. TCRdb itself ran the 5' RACE reads through MiXCR, one entry per CDR3 protein. The sample lists around 1.5 million distinct CDR3 sequences, roughly 40% occurring once. What was sequenced was blood. This sequence was found in a young woman in good health. The V gene is TRBV9, the J gene TRBJ2-7; D perhaps matches TRBD2 (7 bases). The CDR3 DNA reads TGTGCCAGCAGCATGCACGGGGGGCAGCAGTACTTC. Its protein is CASSMHGGQQYF.